This TCR beta chain was sequenced during a study of early T cells in non-severe SARS-CoV-2 infection. For the study at large: Chains stayed unpaired after sequencing of bulk RNA from unsorted whole blood.

This clonotype was picked up many times. The germline gives CDR1 KGHSH, CDR2 LQKENI. Unmatched junction bases numbered 11, after V lost 3 bases and J lost 3 bases. This CDR3 is 17 amino acids long. One entry per CDR3 protein, called by TCRdb with MiXCR from the 5' RACE reads. The sample holds just over 95,000 distinct CDR3 sequences, approximately 9.9% seen once. V usage is TRBV18 and J usage is TRBJ2-1; TRBD2 aligns across 7 bases. The origin of this receptor is an adult who was a healthcare worker with PCR-confirmed SARS-CoV-2 infection or an uninfected control (not recorded which). Sequencing was done on a sample of whole blood. CDR3 sequence reads: CASSPRMAREFYNEQFF. The CDR3 DNA reads as TGTGCCAGCTCACCTAGGATGGCGCGGGAGTTCTACAATGAGCAGTTCTTC.